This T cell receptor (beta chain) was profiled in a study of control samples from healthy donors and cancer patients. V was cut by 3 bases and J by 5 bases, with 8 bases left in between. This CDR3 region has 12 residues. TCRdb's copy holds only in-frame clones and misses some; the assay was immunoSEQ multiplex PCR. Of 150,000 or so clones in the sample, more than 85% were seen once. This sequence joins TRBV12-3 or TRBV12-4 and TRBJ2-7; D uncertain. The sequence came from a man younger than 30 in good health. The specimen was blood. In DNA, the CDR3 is TGTGCCAGCAGTTTTACTCTCCACGAGCAGTACTTC. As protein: CASSFTLHEQYF.